This record looks at one TCR beta chain sequence and its context. PCR involved 60 Vbeta and 13 Jbeta primers. Assay used: immunoSEQ multiplex PCR; TCRdb lists only in-frame clones, some missing. The profile shows about 120,000 clones, 65% of them singletons. V was clipped by 0 bases and J by 6 bases, with 8 bases between them. The CDR3 is 13 residues long. CDR1 is SGHTA and CDR2 is FQGTGA in the germline V gene. The data derive from a study of cytomegalovirus exposure and HLA in healthy donors. V usage is TRBV7-3 and J usage is TRBJ1-2; the D gene is possibly TRBD1 (5 bases). The sequencing sample was made of PBMCs. The clonotype was recovered from a woman aged 40 to 55 in good health and CMV-seropositive. The CDR3 sequence is CASSLTSGDGYTF. The CDR3 DNA follows: TGTGCCAGCAGCTTAACGTCGGGGGATGGCTACACCTTC.